This entry is about one TCR beta chain. TCRdb keeps only in-frame clones here, not all; method: immunoSEQ multiplex PCR. The repertoire holds about 120,000 clones, with just over 70% as singletons. The sample is drawn from a study of blood T cell repertoires in COVID-19. Looking at the study overall: T cells, B-cell-depleted T cells, or PBMCs provided the cDNA or gDNA that served as material.

This TCR came from a human donor with acute or convalescent COVID-19. The donor label of this sample is uncertain. The specimen was peripheral blood.

The CDR3 nucleotides are TGTGCCAGCAGCTTAGGGGCGCCAGATACGCAGTATTTT. This gives the protein CASSLGAPDTQYF. The chain employs TRBV7-9 and TRBJ2-3; D ambiguous. From germline, CDR1 is SEHNR and CDR2 FQNEAQ (reference sequence). CDR3 length: 13 residues. Trimming shortened V by 1 base and J by 4 bases, and 6 bases separated the two germline ends.